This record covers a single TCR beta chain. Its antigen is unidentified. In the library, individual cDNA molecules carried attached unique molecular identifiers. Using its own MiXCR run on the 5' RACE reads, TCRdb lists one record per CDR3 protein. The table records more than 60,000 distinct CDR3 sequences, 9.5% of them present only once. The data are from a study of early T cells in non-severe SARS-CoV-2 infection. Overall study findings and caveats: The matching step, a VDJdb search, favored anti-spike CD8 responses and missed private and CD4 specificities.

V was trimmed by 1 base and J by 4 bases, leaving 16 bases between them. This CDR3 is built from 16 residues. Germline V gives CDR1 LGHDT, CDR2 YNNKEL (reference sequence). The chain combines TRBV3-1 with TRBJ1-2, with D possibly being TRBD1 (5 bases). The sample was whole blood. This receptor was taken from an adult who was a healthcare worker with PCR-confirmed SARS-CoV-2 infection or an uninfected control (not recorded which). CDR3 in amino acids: CASSQVGAGPTYGYTF. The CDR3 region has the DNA TGTGCCAGCAGCCAAGTAGGGGCAGGGCCCACCTATGGCTACACCTTC.